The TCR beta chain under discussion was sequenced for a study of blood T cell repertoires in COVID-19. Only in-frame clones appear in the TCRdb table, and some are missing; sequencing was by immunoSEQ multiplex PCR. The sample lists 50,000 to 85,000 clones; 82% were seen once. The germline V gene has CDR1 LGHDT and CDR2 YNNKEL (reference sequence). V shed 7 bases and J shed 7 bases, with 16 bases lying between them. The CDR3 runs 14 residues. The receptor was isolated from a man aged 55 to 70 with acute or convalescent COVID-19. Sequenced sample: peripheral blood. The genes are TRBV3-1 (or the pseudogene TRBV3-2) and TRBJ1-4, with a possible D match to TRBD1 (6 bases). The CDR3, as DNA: TGTGCCAGCAAATTAAGTCTAGGGGGTGAAAAACTGTTTTTT. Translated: CASKLSLGGEKLFF.